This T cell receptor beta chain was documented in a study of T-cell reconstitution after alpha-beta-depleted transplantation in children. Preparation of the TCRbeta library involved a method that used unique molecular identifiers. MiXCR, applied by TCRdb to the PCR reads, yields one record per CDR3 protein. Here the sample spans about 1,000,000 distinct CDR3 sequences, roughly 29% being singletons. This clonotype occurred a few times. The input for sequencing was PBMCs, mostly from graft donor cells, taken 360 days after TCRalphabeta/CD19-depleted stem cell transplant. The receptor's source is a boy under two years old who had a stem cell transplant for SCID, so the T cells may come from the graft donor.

CDR3 sequence: CASSYSTGVLTNYGYTF. The CDR3 DNA reads TGTGCCAGCAGTTACTCTACAGGGGTCCTTACTAACTATGGCTACACCTTC. The J gene is TRBJ1-2, the V gene TRBV6-2 or TRBV6-3; 7 positions match TRBD1. The junction had 7 bases not matched to a gene; V was cut back by 0 bases and J by 0 bases. The length of the CDR3 is 17 residues. Germline V gene data show CDR1 as MNHEY and CDR2 as SVGEGT.